The 32 T cell receptor beta chains presented below share a single source sample, sequenced in a study of shared clonotypes between healthy human individuals (TCRdb year 2020). CD8 naive samples were obtained by positive selection for CCR7 among CD45RO-negative cells, yielding a CD45RA+CCR7+ population from which TemRA cells were excluded. The library was made by the immunoSEQ multiplex PCR assay. TCRdb stores this immuneACCESS table with in-frame sequences only. Part of the clones is absent; in the studies checked, under half of the shortfall reflects unresolved V genes, and no reason is known for the rest. This sample is represented by approximately 740,000 clones; around 92% of them were singletons. The ten most abundant clones make up 24% of the sample. Sequenced: naive CD8+ T cells sorted from blood. The sample's cell subset or site label, in plain terms: CD45RA+CCR7+. These receptors came from a man under 40 in good health.

There are a few counts of this clone. The chain couples TRBV11-2 to TRBJ2-6, with 10 nucleotides matching TRBD1. Germline trimming cut 4 bases from V and 0 bases from J; bases unmatched to any gene: 3. The germline gives CDR1 SGHAT, CDR2 FQNNGV. The CDR3 is made up of 17 amino acids. CDR3 coding DNA: TGTGCCAGCAGCTGGTGGACAGGGGGCTCTGGGGCCAACGTCCTGACTTTC. Its protein is CASSWWTGGSGANVLTF.

With regard to this clone: Different DNA sequences within this sample yield the same CDR3. The chain carries TRBV2 and TRBJ1-1; D gene uncertain. V was shortened by 4 bases and J by 9 bases, with 6 bases between the two germline ends. The CDR3 is 10 amino acids. Looked up from germline, CDR1 is SNHLY and CDR2 is FYNNEI. This CDR3 is CASSGRQAFF. The CDR3 bases are TGTGCCAGCAGTGGGCGGCAAGCTTTCTTT.

V gene TRBV7-9 combines with J gene TRBJ2-2; 12 bases line up with TRBD2. The CDR3 extends over 15 amino acids. Germline values: CDR1 SEHNR, CDR2 FQNEAQ (reference sequence). The V and J ends lost 5 bases and 6 bases, in that order; junction bases with no gene match: 4. In DNA form, the CDR3 reads TGTGCCAGCAGCCAGACTAGCGGGAGATCCGGGGAGCTGTTTTTT. Translated: CASSQTSGRSGELFF.

The CDR3 reads CASSAGSGTGELFF. The CDR3 DNA reads as TGTGCCAGCAGTGCCGGGAGCGGGACCGGGGAGCTGTTTTTT. The V and J genes are TRBV2 and TRBJ2-2; D perhaps matches TRBD2 (6 bases). Germline CDR1 SNHLY, CDR2 FYNNEI. This CDR3 spans 14 amino acids. Trimming removed 4 bases from V and 5 bases from J, with 11 bases in between.

The chain combines TRBV7-8 with TRBJ2-3, with 11 bases matching TRBD2. The CDR3 extends over 17 amino acids. Trimming cost V 3 bases and J 0 bases; bases outside gene matches: 5. CDR1 SGHVS and CDR2 FQNEAQ come from the germline V gene. CDR3 sequence: CASSFPTSGSSTDTQYF. The CDR3 bases are TGTGCCAGCAGCTTCCCTACTAGCGGGAGTAGCACAGATACGCAGTATTTT. Full variable domain (rest looked up from reference TRBV7-8 and TRBJ2-3): GAGVSQSPRYKVAKRGQDVALRCDPISGHVSLFWYQQALGQGPEFLTYFQNEAQLDKSGLPSDRFFAERPEGSVSTLKIQRTQQEDSAVYLCASSFPTSGSSTDTQYFGPGTRLTVL.

DNA of the CDR3: TGTGCCAGCAGCTCGGACAATGAGCAGTTCTTC. Protein product: CASSSDNEQFF. The chain uses TRBV9 and TRBJ2-1; D not certain. CDR1 is SGDLS, CDR2 YYNGEE, per germline. Deletions cut 4 bases from V and 5 bases from J, with 4 bases between. This CDR3 has 11 amino acids.

This clone was recorded a few times. This sample also contains other DNA sequences that code for the same CDR3. The V call is TRBV9, the J call TRBJ2-7; the D gene is possibly TRBD2 (7 bases). Per the germline V gene, CDR1 is SGDLS and CDR2 is YYNGEE. CDR3 length: 15 amino acids. The V and J ends lost 0 bases and 2 bases respectively, with 12 bases between them. The CDR3 here is CASSVDVGGPYEQYF. In DNA form, the CDR3 reads TGTGCCAGCAGCGTAGATGTCGGGGGGCCCTACGAGCAGTACTTC.

This chain links TRBV7-2 with TRBJ2-7; D uncertain. V was clipped by 5 bases and J by 4 bases, with 15 bases between them. Per germline, CDR1 SGHTA and CDR2 FQGNSA. The CDR3 covers 14 residues. CDR3 bases: TGTGCCAGCAGCCAACTACATCCCCAGTACGAGCAGTACTTC. Translated, it gives CASSQLHPQYEQYF. The whole variable domain, filled in from reference TRBV7-2 and TRBJ2-7, reads GAGVSQSPSNKVTEKGKDVELRCDPISGHTALYWYRQSLGQGLEFLIYFQGNSAPDKSGLPSDRFSAERTGGSVSTLTIQRTQQEDSAVYLCASSQLHPQYEQYFGPGTRLTVT.

V usage is TRBV15 and J usage is TRBJ1-1; D unresolved. Germline CDR1 and CDR2: LNHNV and YYDKDF (reference sequence). CDR3 length: 12 amino acids. Trimming shortened V by 5 bases and J by 5 bases, and 9 bases separated the two germline ends. The CDR3: CATSLSMTEAFF. As DNA, the CDR3 is TGTGCCACCAGCCTTTCCATGACTGAAGCTTTCTTT.

The chain employs TRBV5-6 and TRBJ2-7, with D hard to call. The V end lost 0 bases, the J end lost 0 bases, and 13 bases lay between the germline ends. The CDR3 has 16 amino acids. Looked up from germline, CDR1 is SGHDT and CDR2 is YYEEEE. The CDR3 sequence is CASSLAEKRNSYEQYF. DNA of the CDR3: TGTGCCAGCAGCTTGGCCGAGAAGAGAAACTCCTACGAGCAGTACTTC.

This clone was found a few times. The rearrangement uses TRBV5-4 and TRBJ1-3, with a weak D call TRBD1 (5 bases). This CDR3 has 13 amino acids. Trimming removed 1 base at V and 4 bases at J, with 6 bases between. Per the germline V gene, CDR1 is SGHNT and CDR2 is YYREEE (reference sequence). The CDR3 region is CASSLTGGNTIYF. CDR3 nucleotide sequence: TGTGCCAGCAGCTTGACAGGCGGAAACACCATATATTTT. The full variable domain, in which reference TRBV5-4 and TRBJ1-3 provide the parts outside the CDR3, is ETGVTQSPTHLIKTRGQQVTLRCSSQSGHNTVSWYQQALGQGPQFIFQYYREEENGRGNFPPRFSGLQFPNYSSELNVNALELDDSALYLCASSLTGGNTIYFGEGSWLTVV.

This chain links TRBV18 with TRBJ1-1; tentative D call: TRBD1 (5 bases). Germline V gene sequence: CDR1 KGHSH, CDR2 LQKENI. This CDR3 comprises 17 residues. V lost 8 bases and J 4 bases, leaving 26 bases between the germline ends. The chain's CDR3 is CASPPQGVGAEGTEAFF. CDR3 nucleotides: TGTGCCAGCCCGCCTCAGGGAGTGGGTGCCGAGGGCACTGAAGCTTTCTTT.

The V call is TRBV11-2, the J call TRBJ2-1; no clear D. Trimming pared 4 bases from V and 4 bases from J, leaving 14 bases between. The CDR3 runs 15 residues. CDR1 and CDR2 (germline): SGHAT, FQNNGV. CDR3 sequence reads: CASSSYLHRYNEQFF. Here the CDR3 DNA reads TGTGCCAGCAGCTCCTACCTACACCGATACAATGAGCAGTTCTTC.

V and J are TRBV9 and TRBJ2-2; D might be TRBD2 (7 bases). Trimming shortened V by 4 bases and J by 4 bases, and 20 bases separated the two germline ends. Germline values: CDR1 SGDLS, CDR2 YYNGEE. The CDR3 has 17 amino acids. CDR3 protein: CASSSPLGGAITGELFF. As DNA, the CDR3 is TGTGCCAGCAGCTCCCCCCTTGGGGGGGCGATCACCGGGGAGCTGTTTTTT. The entire variable domain, with the rest obtained from reference TRBV9 and TRBJ2-2, is as follows: DSGVTQTPKHLITATGQRVTLRCSPRSGDLSVYWYQQSLDQGLQFLIQYYNGEERAKGNILERFSAQQFPDLHSELNLSSLELGDSALYFCASSSPLGGAITGELFFGEGSRLTVL.

The chain couples TRBV19 to TRBJ2-7; 12 bases fit TRBD2. Germline lookup yields CDR1 LNHDA and CDR2 SQIVND (reference sequence). With V trimmed by 5 bases and J by 7 bases, 6 bases remained unmatched. The CDR3 contains 14 residues. CDR3 DNA sequence: TGTGCCAGTAGTGTGACTAGCGGGAGTTGGGAGCAGTACTTC. Residues: CASSVTSGSWEQYF.

V gene TRBV27 combines with J gene TRBJ2-2; 9 bases map to TRBD1. Trimming at V came to 5 bases and at J to 1 base, leaving 5 bases not matched to a gene. The CDR3 has 16 amino acids. CDR1 is MNHEY, CDR2 SMNVEV, per germline (reference sequence). CDR3 region: CASSTRDRENTGELFF. Here the CDR3 DNA reads TGTGCCAGCAGTACCCGGGACAGGGAGAACACCGGGGAGCTGTTTTTT.

The gene calls are TRBV7-9 and TRBJ1-4; 8 bases are shared with TRBD1. V gave up 1 base and J gave up 10 bases; unmatched junction bases: 11. In germline, CDR1 is SEHNR, CDR2 FQNEAQ (reference sequence). The CDR3 extends over 16 amino acids. This CDR3 reads CASSLDVSRTGPKLFF. The CDR3, as DNA: TGTGCCAGCAGCTTAGACGTCTCCCGGACAGGGCCAAAACTGTTTTTT.

V and J are TRBV5-1 and TRBJ2-7, with TRBD2 matching over 9 bases. Trimming removed 4 bases from V and 5 bases from J; junction bases left unmatched: 16. This CDR3 region has 17 residues. CDR1 is SGHRS, CDR2 YFSETQ, per germline. The CDR3: CASSESGWREGVDEQYF. The DNA for the CDR3 is TGCGCCAGCAGCGAGTCGGGGTGGCGGGAGGGAGTTGACGAGCAGTACTTC.

The chain is built from TRBV11-2 and TRBJ2-6; possible D gene TRBD2, 5 bases. Germline CDR1 reads SGHAT; CDR2 reads FQNNGV. Trimming took off 5 bases at V and 0 bases at J, with 11 bases between the two ends. This CDR3 is built from 16 residues. The CDR3 DNA sequence: TGTGCCAGCAGCCGTCCCGGGAACTCTGGGGCCAACGTCCTGACTTTC. Protein product: CASSRPGNSGANVLTF.

As for this clone: Other DNA sequences of this sample code for an identical CDR3. The V and J genes are TRBV5-6 and TRBJ1-5; TRBD1 is a possible D gene (6 bases). CDR1 is SGHDT, CDR2 YYEEEE, per germline. V lost 2 bases, J lost 2 bases, and 8 bases lay in between. The CDR3 has 14 amino acids. The CDR3 is CASSLGGGNQPQHF. The CDR3 DNA reads TGTGCCAGCAGCTTAGGGGGTGGCAATCAGCCCCAGCATTTT.

A single count supports this clone. This chain joins TRBV10-3 and TRBJ2-7, with D unclear. The CDR3 contains 14 residues. Germline V lookup: CDR1 ENHRY, CDR2 SYGVKD. The V and J ends lost 5 bases and 3 bases respectively, with 14 bases between them. The CDR3 spells CAISPDLGIYEQYF. The CDR3 nucleotides are TGTGCCATCAGTCCTGACCTCGGTATCTACGAGCAGTACTTC.

The CDR3 loop is CAISESKYEQFF. CDR3 DNA: TGTGCCATCAGTGAGTCGAAGTATGAGCAGTTCTTC. The gene calls are TRBV10-3 and TRBJ2-1; D gene uncertain. This CDR3 contains 12 residues. Trimming left V 0 bases short and J 8 bases short, with 5 bases between. Germline lookup yields CDR1 ENHRY and CDR2 SYGVKD.

This chain links TRBV27 with TRBJ2-1; the D gene is possibly TRBD1 (6 bases). V was cut by 4 bases and J by 8 bases, with 21 bases left in between. The CDR3 is 16 residues long. Germline V gives CDR1 MNHEY, CDR2 SMNVEV (reference sequence). Written as DNA, the CDR3 is TGTGCCAGCAGTTACCTCCCGGGACACCCTGGAGATGAGCAGTTCTTC. Its protein product is CASSYLPGHPGDEQFF.

The V gene is TRBV6-4, the J gene TRBJ2-3, with 14 bases lining up with TRBD2. The CDR3 is made up of 17 amino acids. From germline, CDR1 is MRHNA and CDR2 SNTAGT. V shed 4 bases, J shed 4 bases, and the junction held 7 bases outside the gene matches. CDR3 region: CASSAGTSGSGADTQYF. CDR3 nucleotides: TGTGCCAGCAGTGCCGGGACTAGCGGGAGTGGGGCAGATACGCAGTATTTT.

DNA of the CDR3: TGTGCCAGCAGTTTATCACCCGGCGCGGGTCTTTACAATGAGCAGTTCTTC. Translation: CASSLSPGAGLYNEQFF. V gene TRBV27 combines with J gene TRBJ2-1, with a possible D match to TRBD2 (5 bases). CDR1 and CDR2 from the germline V gene are MNHEY and SMNVEV (reference sequence). CDR3 size: 17 residues. V lost 0 bases, J lost 4 bases, and 16 bases lay in between.

The chain couples TRBV14 to TRBJ2-1, with a possible D match to TRBD2 (5 bases). The V and J ends lost 1 base and 7 bases respectively, with 8 bases between them. This CDR3 contains 13 residues. Looked up from germline, CDR1 is SGHDN and CDR2 is FVKESK. Here the CDR3 reads CASSQVLGNEQFF. As DNA, the CDR3 is TGTGCCAGCAGCCAAGTACTAGGGAATGAGCAGTTCTTC.

The CDR3 spells CASSLKGLAVSYEQYF. The CDR3 nucleotides are TGTGCCAGCAGTTTAAAGGGCCTAGCTGTCTCCTACGAGCAGTACTTC. The chain joins TRBV27 to TRBJ2-7, with a tentative D call TRBD2 (5 bases). Trimming took 2 bases from V and 0 from J, leaving 14 bases between them. The CDR3 covers 16 residues. Germline V gene sequence: CDR1 MNHEY, CDR2 SMNVEV (reference sequence).

The chain links TRBV30 to TRBJ2-3; 12 nucleotides agree with TRBD2. CDR1 and CDR2 from the germline V gene are GTSNPN and SVGIG (reference sequence). This CDR3 spans 14 amino acids. The V segment lost 5 bases and the J segment 4 bases; nucleotides outside the gene matches: 4. The CDR3, as DNA: TGTGCCTGGGGAGGACTAGCGGGACCAGATACGCAGTATTTT. It specifies CAWGGLAGPDTQYF.

This clone was recorded once. The V call is TRBV5-1, the J call TRBJ1-2; D uncertain. Trimming cost V 4 bases and J 4 bases, with 20 bases left between them. Germline V gene sequence: CDR1 SGHRS, CDR2 YFSETQ. CDR3 length: 16 residues. CDR3 in DNA: TGCGCCAGCAGCCCACGAGAAGGGATCTATCCCTATGGCTACACCTTC. As protein: CASSPREGIYPYGYTF.

The chain recombines TRBV7-9 with TRBJ2-5; 10 bases map to TRBD2. Germline CDR1 and CDR2: SEHNR and FQNEAQ (reference sequence). After removal of 2 bases from V and 4 bases from J, the junction contained 7 bases not matched to a gene. The CDR3 runs 16 residues. As DNA, the CDR3 is TGTGCCAGCAGCTTACGTAGCGGGAGGAGAGCAGAGACCCAGTACTTC. Its protein is CASSLRSGRRAETQYF. Filled out from reference TRBV7-9 and TRBJ2-5, the complete variable domain reads DTGVSQNPRHKITKRGQNVTFRCDPISEHNRLYWYRQTLGQGPEFLTYFQNEAQLEKSRLLSDRFSAERPKGSFSTLEIQRTEQGDSAMYLCASSLRSGRRAETQYFGPGTRLLVL.

This chain links TRBV6-1 with TRBJ2-1, with D possibly being TRBD2 (6 bases). The V gene's germline CDR1 is MNHNS and CDR2 SASEGT. The length of the CDR3 is 15 residues. Deletions cut 6 bases from V and 4 bases from J, with 16 bases between. CDR3 residues: CASSPGTGYYNEQFF. For the CDR3, the DNA is TGTGCCAGCAGCCCCGGGACTGGCTATTACAATGAGCAGTTCTTC.

The chain joins TRBV28 to TRBJ2-7; D tentatively fits TRBD1 or TRBD2 (5 bases each). There are 15 residues in the CDR3. CDR1 is MDHEN and CDR2 is SYDVKM in the germline V gene. Between the trimmed V and J ends, which lost 6 bases and 6 bases, there was a span of 21 bases. The CDR3 loop reads CASSPAGTEYGEQYF. DNA for the CDR3: TGTGCCAGCAGCCCGGCCGGGACGGAGTATGGCGAGCAGTACTTC. Full variable domain (remainder filled in from reference TRBV28 and TRBJ2-7): DVKVTQSSRYLVKRTGEKVFLECVQDMDHENMFWYRQDPGLGLRLIYFSYDVKMKEKGDIPEGYSVSREKKERFSLILESASTNQTSMYLCASSPAGTEYGEQYFGPGTRLTVT.